This is a list of T cell receptor beta chains from one sample in a study of T cells after posttransplantation cyclophosphamide. Clones were read by immunoSEQ multiplex PCR, and TCRdb kept only the in-frame ones, dropping some. The sample has fewer than 60,000 clones; roughly 94% are singletons. Sequenced input: PBMCs. Receptors were obtained from a woman aged 25 to 39 in good health and a related stem cell transplant donor. The CDR3 runs from the conserved cysteine through the conserved F or W. Fields, in order: clone size, J gene, V gene, D gene, CDR3 protein, CDR3 DNA. A D gene is named only where the DNA matches it firmly. The size of a clone is reported for some rows only, either as once, few or many, or as a class for expanded clones.

size: .; J: TRBJ2-7; V: TRBV7-9; D: TRBD1; CDR3: CASSWIRDSVYEQYF; DNA: TGTGCCAGCAGCTGGATAAGGGACAGCGTCTACGAGCAGTACTTC
size: .; J: TRBJ1-1; V: TRBV5-4; D: TRBD1; CDR3: CASSLGQGRTEAFF; DNA: TGTGCCAGCAGCCTGGGACAGGGAAGGACTGAAGCTTTCTTT
size: .; J: TRBJ1-5; V: TRBV4-3; D: .; CDR3: CASSPTYSFVNQPQHF; DNA: TGCGCCAGCAGCCCAACTTACAGCTTCGTAAATCAGCCCCAGCATTTT
size: .; J: TRBJ1-6; V: TRBV6-1; D: TRBD1; CDR3: CASREAGGNSPLHF; DNA: TGTGCCAGCAGGGAGGCAGGGGGTAATTCACCCCTCCACTTT
size: .; J: TRBJ2-5; V: TRBV28; D: .; CDR3: CASSSEGTQYF; DNA: TGTGCCAGCAGTTCTGAGGGGACCCAGTACTTC
size: .; J: TRBJ2-2; V: TRBV27; D: TRBD2; CDR3: CASSYRGLAGGPNTGELFF; DNA: TGTGCCAGCAGTTATCGGGGACTAGCGGGGGGGCCGAACACCGGGGAGCTGTTTTTT
size: .; J: TRBJ1-2; V: TRBV7-8; D: TRBD1; CDR3: CASSLARTGGYGYTF; DNA: TGTGCCAGCAGCTTAGCTAGGACAGGGGGGTATGGCTACACCTTC
size: .; J: TRBJ2-7; V: TRBV27; D: .; CDR3: CASSPQGGYYEQYF; DNA: TGTGCCAGCAGTCCACAAGGGGGTTACTACGAGCAGTACTTC
size: .; J: TRBJ1-1; V: TRBV6-1; D: .; CDR3: CASTPPWTANTEAFF; DNA: TGTGCCAGCACCCCCCCTTGGACAGCGAACACTGAAGCTTTCTTT
size: .; J: TRBJ1-1; V: TRBV19; D: .; CDR3: CASSFGGNTEAFF; DNA: TGTGCCAGTAGTTTTGGCGGGAACACTGAAGCTTTCTTT
size: .; J: TRBJ2-3; V: TRBV7-2; D: TRBD1; CDR3: CASSLVGTGQGAQYF; DNA: TGTGCCAGCAGCTTAGTTGGGACAGGGCAAGGGGCGCAGTATTTT
size: once; J: TRBJ1-2; V: TRBV6-5; D: .; CDR3: CASSYGRWANYGYTF; DNA: TGTGCCAGCAGTTATGGGCGATGGGCTAACTATGGCTACACCTTC
size: .; J: TRBJ2-7; V: TRBV5-4; D: .; CDR3: CASKNQTNGEQYF; DNA: TGTGCCAGCAAGAATCAGACAAATGGCGAGCAGTACTTC
size: few; J: TRBJ2-3; V: TRBV5-6; D: .; CDR3: CASSSLSSTDTQYF; DNA: TGTGCCAGCAGCTCTCTGTCTAGCACAGATACGCAGTATTTT
size: .; J: TRBJ2-7; V: TRBV30; D: TRBD1; CDR3: CAWSTGQGAHEQYF; DNA: TGTGCCTGGAGTACGGGACAGGGGGCCCACGAGCAGTACTTC
size: .; J: TRBJ1-1; V: TRBV29-1; D: .; CDR3: CSSPQGTEAFF; DNA: TGCAGCTCCCCCCAGGGCACTGAAGCTTTCTTT
size: few; J: TRBJ2-5; V: TRBV4-2; D: TRBD2; CDR3: CASSQDGGLAGVETQYF; DNA: TGTGCCAGCAGCCAAGATGGGGGACTAGCGGGGGTAGAGACCCAGTACTTC
size: .; J: TRBJ1-4; V: TRBV19; D: TRBD1; CDR3: CASSDRGREEKLFF; DNA: TGTGCCAGTTCGGACAGGGGAAGAGAAGAAAAACTGTTTTTT
size: .; J: TRBJ1-3; V: TRBV9; D: .; CDR3: CASSGDGQINTIYF; DNA: TGTGCCAGCAGCGGAGACGGACAGATAAACACCATATATTTT
size: .; J: TRBJ2-5; V: TRBV11-2; D: TRBD1; CDR3: CASSLARGNQETQYF; DNA: TGTGCCAGCAGCCTAGCCAGGGGGAACCAAGAGACCCAGTACTTC
size: .; J: TRBJ1-4; V: TRBV28; D: .; CDR3: CASRPPGSTNEKLFF; DNA: TGTGCCAGCAGGCCTCCAGGGTCGACTAATGAAAAACTGTTTTTT
size: .; J: TRBJ1-2; V: TRBV4-3; D: .; CDR3: CASSQEPIPGANYGYTF; DNA: TGCGCCAGCAGCCAGGAACCGATACCGGGGGCTAACTATGGCTACACCTTC
size: few; J: TRBJ1-5; V: TRBV30; D: TRBD1; CDR3: CAWSASRDRYSNQPQHF; DNA: TGTGCCTGGAGTGCATCCCGGGACAGGTATAGCAATCAGCCCCAGCATTTT
size: .; J: TRBJ1-5; V: TRBV19; D: TRBD1; CDR3: CATCEPGQTISNQPQHF; DNA: TGTGCCACTTGCGAGCCGGGACAGACTATTAGCAATCAGCCCCAGCATTTT
size: .; J: TRBJ2-1; V: TRBV13; D: TRBD2; CDR3: CASSLPRGWAYNEQFF; DNA: TGTGCCAGCAGCTTACCGCGGGGGTGGGCGTACAATGAGCAGTTCTTC
size: .; J: TRBJ2-1; V: TRBV10-3; D: .; CDR3: CASGASLNEQFF; DNA: TGTGCCAGCGGAGCCAGTTTAAATGAGCAGTTCTTC
size: .; J: TRBJ1-4; V: TRBV6-1; D: .; CDR3: CASSEGGGDFNEKLFF; DNA: TGTGCCAGCAGTGAAGGGGGCGGGGACTTTAATGAAAAACTGTTTTTT
size: .; J: TRBJ1-1; V: TRBV6-5; D: .; CDR3: CASSYSENYLRAFF; DNA: TGTGCCAGCAGTTACTCGGAGAACTACCTGAGAGCTTTCTTT
size: .; J: TRBJ1-1; V: TRBV7-9; D: .; CDR3: CASSGGTNTEAFF; DNA: TGTGCCAGCAGCGGGGGCACTAACACTGAAGCTTTCTTT